This T cell receptor (beta chain) is from a study of cytomegalovirus exposure and HLA in healthy donors. The study's findings and limits: Reportedly, fewer N-insertions than the approximately 680-donor mean appeared in an Asian-associated ancestry cluster in a later analysis. As immune exposure information, only CMV serostatus was available.

It was healthy bone marrow donors who served as donors. The CDR3 is made up of 16 amino acids. Trimming took off 7 bases at V and 5 bases at J, with 20 bases between the two ends. The germline V gene encodes CDR1 SGHVS and CDR2 FQNEAQ. Concerning this clone: Its antigen is as yet unknown.

With 60 Vbeta and 13 Jbeta primers, the PCR was carried out. Generated by immunoSEQ multiplex PCR, the TCRdb table keeps only in-frame clones and is missing some. The sample consists of 77,000 or so clones, around 78% of them appearing once. The chain joins TRBV7-8 to TRBJ2-2; D might be TRBD2 (7 bases). Specimen: PBMCs. The sequence was collected from a man aged 40-55 years in good health and CMV-seronegative. The CDR3 DNA sequence: TGTGCCAGCAATCTAGGGCAGGGGCGGGAGACCGGGGAGCTGTTTTTT. This gives the protein CASNLGQGRETGELFF.